These 12 T cell receptor beta chains were all obtained from the same sample, sequenced in a study of blood T cell repertoires in COVID-19. Profiled with immunoSEQ multiplex PCR; TCRdb holds only in-frame clones, not every one. This table has under 200,000 clones, 85% to 90% appearing once. Sequencing was performed on peripheral blood. The receptors here all came from a man between 18 and 29 years old with active or convalescent COVID-19.

The chain uses TRBV6-1 and TRBJ2-2; no firm D call. The length of the CDR3 is 14 residues. CDR1 and CDR2 from the germline V gene are MNHNS and SASEGT. Trimming took 2 bases from V and 1 from J, leaving 5 bases between them. The CDR3 nucleotides read TGTGCCAGCAGTGAATTCCTGAACACCGGGGAGCTGTTTTTT. Translation gives CASSEFLNTGELFF.

This clone has a handful of counts. V usage is TRBV5-1 and J usage is TRBJ1-5, with D unresolved. Trimming removed 0 bases at V and 5 bases at J, with 12 bases between. The V gene's germline CDR1 is SGHRS and CDR2 YFSETQ. The CDR3 has 15 amino acids. The DNA of the CDR3 is TGCGCCAGCAGCTTGGATGGAGGTGGGCATCAGCCCCAGCATTTT. Translated: CASSLDGGGHQPQHF.

The chain combines TRBV6-1 with TRBJ1-2; D might be TRBD1 (5 bases). The CDR3 consists of 13 residues. From germline, CDR1 is MNHNS and CDR2 SASEGT. The ends were cut back, 3 bases at V and 8 bases at J, with 13 bases in the middle. The CDR3 coding sequence is TGTGCCAGCAGTGACAGGCGGCCAGGGGGCTACACCTTC. It translates to CASSDRRPGGYTF.

This clone was detected only a few times. This chain connects TRBV4-1 to TRBJ1-2; tentatively, D is TRBD1 (5 bases). The CDR3 is 17 residues long. Germline CDR1 MGHRA, CDR2 YSYEKL. Trimming removed 0 bases at V and 3 bases at J, with 17 bases between. CDR3 protein: CASSQDSRKGLDYGYTF. The CDR3 DNA reads as TGCGCCAGCAGCCAAGATTCGAGGAAGGGGTTAGACTATGGCTACACCTTC.

The chain carries TRBV23-1 and TRBJ1-3; 7 nucleotides match TRBD1. TRBV23-1 is sorted into the ORF group, with uncertain function. The junction had 7 bases not matched to a gene; V was cut back by 2 bases and J by 3 bases. The CDR3 is 16 amino acids. For the CDR3, the DNA is TGCGCCAGCAGTCAAGGGGGGACAGAGATTGGAAACACCATATATTTT. Its protein is CASSQGGTEIGNTIYF.

The chain is built from TRBV6-2 or TRBV6-3 and TRBJ1-5, with unresolved D. The CDR3 covers 14 residues. Per germline, CDR1 MNHEY and CDR2 SVGEGT. Trimming took off 4 bases at V and 1 base at J, with 8 bases between the two ends. CDR3 DNA: TGTGCCAGCAGTTTTCAGGTCAGCAATCAGCCCCAGCATTTT. Its translation is CASSFQVSNQPQHF.

The chain has TRBV5-4 and TRBJ2-7, with 8 bases fitting TRBD2. The CDR3 spans 15 residues. Germline CDR1 is SGHNT and CDR2 is YYREEE (reference sequence). The J segment lost 3 bases and the V segment lost 4 bases, leaving 9 bases of the junction unmatched. The chain's CDR3 is CASSGPGLGNYEQYF. CDR3 DNA sequence: TGTGCCAGCAGCGGACCGGGACTAGGAAACTACGAGCAGTACTTC.

CDR3: CASSQDQLAGGPHEQYF. The CDR3 region has the DNA TGTGCCAGCAGCCAAGATCAACTAGCGGGAGGGCCCCACGAGCAGTACTTC. V gene TRBV3-1 (or the pseudogene TRBV3-2) combines with J gene TRBJ2-7; 13 bases map to TRBD2. V was clipped by 0 bases and J by 5 bases; unmatched bases: 7. The CDR3 extends over 17 amino acids. Germline CDR1 is LGHDT and CDR2 is YNNKEL (reference sequence).

This sequence joins TRBV11-2 and TRBJ2-3; 11 bases align to TRBD2. There are 16 residues in the CDR3. With V trimmed by 5 bases and J by 5 bases, 9 bases remained unmatched. Germline assignment: CDR1 SGHAT and CDR2 FQNNGV. CDR3 residues: CASSPIAGGPRDTQYF. Here the CDR3 DNA reads TGTGCCAGCAGCCCAATAGCGGGAGGGCCCAGAGATACGCAGTATTTT.

The chain combines TRBV10-1 with TRBJ2-1, with D possibly matching TRBD2 (7 bases). The germline V gene has CDR1 WNHNN and CDR2 SYGVQD (reference sequence). The CDR3 loop spans 16 amino acids. The V and J ends lost 5 bases and 0 bases respectively, with 14 bases between them. CDR3 bases: TGCGCCAGCAGTCGGGGGGCCGGGAGCTCCTACAATGAGCAGTTCTTC. Translating gives CASSRGAGSSYNEQFF.

The chain is built from TRBV11-2 and TRBJ2-1; no firm D call. Trimming removed 3 bases at V and 8 bases at J, with 8 bases between. This CDR3 contains 12 residues. CDR1 is SGHAT and CDR2 is FQNNGV in the germline V gene. The CDR3 DNA reads TGTGCCAGCAGCTTGCTAAGCGATGAGCAGTTCTTC. Translating gives CASSLLSDEQFF. Looking up the rest from reference TRBV11-2 and TRBJ2-1 gives the full variable domain: EAGVAQSPRYKIIEKRQSVAFWCNPISGHATLYWYQQILGQGPKLLIQFQNNGVVDDSQLPKDRFSAERLKGVDSTLKIQPAKLEDSAVYLCASSLLSDEQFFGPGTRLTVL.

The CDR3 DNA reads TGTGCCAGTAGTCGGCCCGGGACAGGGGGTTCGAGGGTTGGCTACACCTTC. Protein product: CASSRPGTGGSRVGYTF. The chain joins TRBV19 to TRBJ1-2; the match to TRBD1 covers 11 bases. Germline V gene sequence: CDR1 LNHDA, CDR2 SQIVND (reference sequence). The CDR3 spans 17 residues. V shed 5 bases and J 7 bases; nucleotides not matched to a gene: 15.